Shown below are 27 T cell receptor beta chains from a single sample sequenced in a study of cytotoxic CD8 clonotypes in ibrutinib-treated CLL. The table came from immunoSEQ multiplex PCR; TCRdb's copy has only in-frame clones and leaves some out. The data contain fewer than 300,000 clones, roughly 76% of them singletons. Sequenced here: PBMCs, sampled at disease progression, from a patient treated with ibrutinib. All receptors derive from a human donor with chronic lymphocytic leukemia.

The genes are TRBV6-5 and TRBJ1-1, with D possibly being TRBD1 (5 bases). CDR1 and CDR2 (germline): MNHEY, SVGAGI. V was clipped by 6 bases and J by 4 bases, with 12 bases between them. The CDR3 spans 13 residues. Written as DNA, the CDR3 is TGTGCCAGCAGACCCCTCGGGGGCACTGAAGCTTTCTTT. Translation gives CASRPLGGTEAFF.

The J gene is TRBJ1-1, the V gene TRBV6-5; 12 bases match TRBD1. The V gene end was trimmed by 2 bases and the J gene end by 6 bases; junction bases not matched to a gene: 7. CDR1 and CDR2 from the germline V gene are MNHEY and SVGAGI. This CDR3 has 16 amino acids. For the CDR3, the DNA is TGTGCCAGCAGTTACCGGGACAGGGGGCGCTTCTCTGAAGCTTTCTTT. This translates into CASSYRDRGRFSEAFF.

The gene calls are TRBV7-2 and TRBJ2-7; D unresolved. V was trimmed by 5 bases and J by 0 bases, leaving 11 bases between them. The CDR3 contains 14 residues. Germline CDR1 and CDR2: SGHTA and FQGNSA. The CDR3 loop reads CASSLITVSYEQYF. CDR3 nucleotide sequence: TGTGCCAGCAGCCTAATTACAGTCTCCTACGAGCAGTACTTC.

This clone was observed once. The V and J genes are TRBV2 and TRBJ2-7, with D possibly matching TRBD2 (6 bases). Germline V lookup: CDR1 SNHLY, CDR2 FYNNEI. V was pared by 6 bases and J by 3 bases, with 18 bases between. The CDR3 loop spans 15 amino acids. Written as DNA, the CDR3 is TGTGCCAGCAGAGGGAACCGCGGGAAGGTCTACGAGCAGTACTTC. Its protein product is CASRGNRGKVYEQYF.

The J gene is TRBJ2-7, the V gene TRBV6-1; perhaps TRBD1 as D (5 bases). The germline gives CDR1 MNHNS, CDR2 SASEGT. Trimming took 0 bases from V and 5 from J, leaving 17 bases between them. The CDR3 is 16 residues long. CDR3 sequence reads: CASSEALGQGTNEQYF. In DNA, the CDR3 is TGTGCCAGCAGTGAAGCCCTAGGGCAGGGAACGAACGAGCAGTACTTC.

V gene TRBV18 combines with J gene TRBJ1-2; TRBD1 might be the D (5 bases). Germline CDR1 is KGHSH and CDR2 is LQKENI. The CDR3 runs 14 residues. Trimming removed 8 bases from V and 3 bases from J, with 16 bases in between. CDR3 amino acids: CASATVPKDYGYTF. CDR3 DNA: TGTGCCAGCGCGACAGTCCCAAAAGACTATGGCTACACCTTC. Together with reference TRBV18 and TRBJ1-2, the CDR3 gives the full variable domain: NAGVMQNPRHLVRRRGQEARLRCSPMKGHSHVYWYRQLPEEGLKFMVYLQKENIIDESGMPKERFSAEFPKEGPSILRIQQVVRGDSAAYFCASATVPKDYGYTFGSGTRLTVV.

This clone appeared a single time. The chain couples TRBV6-6 to TRBJ2-3, with a weak D call TRBD2 (7 bases). The CDR3 contains 15 residues. Per germline, CDR1 MNHNY and CDR2 SVGAGI (reference sequence). V was cut by 6 bases and J by 4 bases, with 17 bases left in between. CDR3 in DNA: TGTGCCAGCAGACTGACACGGGGGGCCGCAGATACGCAGTATTTT. Translating it yields CASRLTRGAADTQYF.

This clone was seen only a few times. V gene TRBV29-1 combines with J gene TRBJ2-4; tentatively, D is TRBD2 (5 bases). V shed 7 bases and J shed 8 bases, with 15 bases lying between them. CDR3 length: 12 residues. Germline CDR1 and CDR2: SQVTM and ANQGSEA. The CDR3 loop reads CSADVTGDIQYF. As DNA, the CDR3 is TGCAGCGCCGACGTCACCGGGGACATTCAGTACTTC.

The chain employs TRBV19 and TRBJ2-1; the match to TRBD1 covers 10 bases. Per the germline V gene, CDR1 is LNHDA and CDR2 is SQIVND (reference sequence). This CDR3 has 14 amino acids. Germline trimming cut 2 bases from V and 7 bases from J; bases unmatched to any gene: 2. In nucleotides, the CDR3 is TGTGCCAGTAGTATATGGGACAGGGGAAATGAGCAGTTCTTC. Amino acid sequence: CASSIWDRGNEQFF. The full variable domain, rest sourced from reference TRBV19 and TRBJ2-1, is DGGITQSPKYLFRKEGQNVTLSCEQNLNHDAMYWYRQDPGQGLRLIYYSQIVNDFQKGDIAEGYSVSREKKESFPLTVTSAQKNPTAFYLCASSIWDRGNEQFFGPGTRLTVL.

The CDR3 is CASSVGEGRRNQPQHF. As DNA, the CDR3 is TGTGCCAGCAGCGTAGGAGAGGGGCGTCGAAATCAGCCCCAGCATTTT. The V and J genes are TRBV9 and TRBJ1-5; TRBD1 is a possible D gene (5 bases). Germline V gene sequence: CDR1 SGDLS, CDR2 YYNGEE. The germline V and J ends were trimmed by 0 bases and 4 bases, with 14 bases remaining between them. The CDR3 loop spans 16 amino acids.

The chain has TRBV7-9 and TRBJ2-2; D might be TRBD1 (5 bases). V dropped 1 base and J dropped 3 bases, with 15 bases sitting between them. Germline CDR1 is SEHNR and CDR2 is FQNEAQ (reference sequence). The CDR3 has 17 residues. CDR3 nucleotide sequence: TGTGCCAGCAGCTTAGTCGGCAGGGTGCGCTACACCGGGGAGCTGTTTTTT. The encoded protein is CASSLVGRVRYTGELFF.

V usage is TRBV7-9 and J usage is TRBJ2-7; D is perhaps TRBD2 (5 bases). Trimming cost V 9 bases and J 5 bases, with 17 bases left between them. CDR1 SEHNR and CDR2 FQNEAQ come from the germline V gene (reference sequence). The CDR3 has 13 amino acids. CDR3 nucleotides: TGTGCCAGTCGGGGATGGCTCGGCCACGAGCAGTACTTC. Encoded protein: CASRGWLGHEQYF.

This rearrangement joins TRBV7-3 to TRBJ2-3; no clear D gene. The CDR3 consists of 14 residues. V was clipped by 0 bases and J by 5 bases, with 9 bases between them. Germline values: CDR1 SGHTA, CDR2 FQGTGA. CDR3 sequence reads: CASSLTGGLDTQYF. In DNA, the CDR3 is TGTGCCAGCAGCTTAACTGGCGGTTTAGATACGCAGTATTTT.

This chain uses TRBV11-2 with TRBJ1-6; no reliable D call. The CDR3 is 17 residues long. Germline values: CDR1 SGHAT, CDR2 FQNNGV. V lost 2 bases and J 3 bases, leaving 14 bases between the germline ends. The chain's CDR3 is CASSLSAGADYNSPLHF. The CDR3 DNA is TGTGCCAGCAGCTTAAGTGCAGGAGCAGACTATAATTCACCCCTCCACTTT.

This rearrangement joins TRBV4-1 to TRBJ2-7, with D perhaps being TRBD1 or TRBD2 (5 bases each). From germline, CDR1 is MGHRA and CDR2 YSYEKL. V lost 1 base, J lost 4 bases, and 17 bases lay in between. The CDR3 covers 16 residues. CDR3 loop: CASSQVWLQRGYEQYF. In DNA form, the CDR3 reads TGCGCCAGCAGCCAAGTTTGGCTCCAGAGGGGATACGAGCAGTACTTC.

The rearrangement links TRBV12-5 to TRBJ2-3, with 9 nucleotides matching TRBD1. Germline loops: CDR1 LGHNT, CDR2 FRNRAP. J was trimmed by 0 bases and V by 3 bases; bases with no gene match: 16. The length of the CDR3 is 20 residues. The CDR3 region has the DNA TGTGCTAGTGGTTTCCTCACCCAGGCAAGGACAGGGGCTAGCACAGATACGCAGTATTTT. Residues: CASGFLTQARTGASTDTQYF.

The chain is built from TRBV4-1 and TRBJ1-1, with D tentatively TRBD1 (6 bases). The CDR3 has 14 amino acids. Germline V lookup: CDR1 MGHRA, CDR2 YSYEKL. The V and J ends lost 4 bases and 4 bases respectively, with 13 bases between them. CDR3 loop: CASSPTRGITEAFF. The CDR3 DNA reads as TGCGCCAGCAGCCCAACAAGGGGGATCACTGAAGCTTTCTTT.

In DNA form, the CDR3 reads TGTGCCAGCAGCCCAAAAGCAGGGAAGGCTCGTTCACCCCTCCACTTT. It is translated as CASSPKAGKARSPLHF. V is TRBV5-6 and J is TRBJ1-6; TRBD1 is a possible D gene (5 bases). This CDR3 has 16 residues. Trimming left V 4 bases short and J 9 bases short, with 20 bases between. The V gene's germline CDR1 is SGHDT and CDR2 YYEEEE.

The V gene is TRBV10-2, the J gene TRBJ2-3; D is unresolved. Trimming removed 6 bases from V and 4 bases from J, with 5 bases in between. This CDR3 region has 11 residues. The germline gives CDR1 WSHSY, CDR2 SAAADI. CDR3 sequence (DNA): TGCGCCAGCAGCTGGGCAGATACGCAGTATTTT. Its translation is CASSWADTQYF.

In DNA form, the CDR3 reads TGCGCCAGCAGCTTAGGGACAGGGGTCTATGGCTACACCTTC. Translation gives CASSLGTGVYGYTF. The V and J genes are TRBV5-1 and TRBJ1-2; 10 positions match TRBD1. Germline loops: CDR1 SGHRS, CDR2 YFSETQ. The CDR3 extends over 14 amino acids. J gave up 4 bases and V 2 bases, and 2 bases lay outside the gene matches.

The gene calls are TRBV14 and TRBJ1-2; 12 bases map to TRBD1. The V segment lost 0 bases and the J segment 9 bases; nucleotides outside the gene matches: 17. This CDR3 contains 19 residues. Looked up from germline, CDR1 is SGHDN and CDR2 is FVKESK. CDR3 DNA sequence: TGTGCCAGCAGCCAAGAGTTTTGGGACAGGGGGCGCCCACTTCGAAGCTACACCTTC. This sequence encodes CASSQEFWDRGRPLRSYTF.

The CDR3 DNA follows: TGTGCCAGCAGCGTAGGTCCCAGGGGCACAGATACGCAGTATTTT. Translated, it gives CASSVGPRGTDTQYF. The chain combines TRBV9 with TRBJ2-3, with D possibly TRBD1 on 5 matching bases. The CDR3 extends over 15 amino acids. Germline V gene lookup returns CDR1 SGDLS and CDR2 YYNGEE. Deletions cut 0 bases from V and 1 base from J, with 9 bases between.

The CDR3 nucleotides read TGTGCCAGAAGCTTGGACAGCGCCCCGGGCAATGAGCAGTTCTTC. Amino acid sequence: CARSLDSAPGNEQFF. The V and J genes are TRBV5-3 and TRBJ2-1; D gene unclear. TRBV5-3 is an ORF, and what it does is uncertain. Trimming shortened V by 0 bases and J by 6 bases, and 13 bases separated the two germline ends. There are 15 residues in the CDR3.

The chain has TRBV2 and TRBJ1-2, with a possible D match to TRBD1 (5 bases). The CDR3 loop spans 13 amino acids. Trimming took 8 bases from V and 2 from J, leaving 12 bases between them. Germline CDR1 is SNHLY and CDR2 is FYNNEI. The CDR3 protein is CASPREGNYGYTF. The CDR3, as DNA: TGTGCCAGCCCTAGGGAGGGGAACTATGGCTACACCTTC.

The rearrangement links TRBV2 to TRBJ2-1; D gene unclear. Germline CDR1 reads SNHLY; CDR2 reads FYNNEI. The CDR3 has 14 residues. Between the trimmed V and J ends, which lost 7 bases and 3 bases, there was a span of 13 bases. The CDR3 nucleotides read TGTGCCAGCAAGGAACCTAACAGCTACAATGAGCAGTTCTTC. Translating gives CASKEPNSYNEQFF.

The V and J genes are TRBV5-4 and TRBJ1-2; 10 bases align to TRBD1. This CDR3 has 15 amino acids. V shed 4 bases, J shed 0 bases, and the junction held 3 bases outside the gene matches. The V gene's germline CDR1 is SGHNT and CDR2 YYREEE (reference sequence). For the CDR3, the DNA is TGTGCCAGCAGCGTTGGGACAGGGGCTAACTATGGCTACACCTTC. Protein product: CASSVGTGANYGYTF.

This clone was detected only a few times. This rearrangement joins TRBV4-1 to TRBJ2-7; the D call may be TRBD1 or TRBD2 (5 bases each). CDR1 is MGHRA and CDR2 is YSYEKL in the germline V gene. Trimming removed 4 bases at V and 3 bases at J, with 13 bases between. The CDR3 consists of 14 residues. The DNA for the CDR3 is TGCGCCAGCAGCCTGGGACCAAGAGACTACGAGCAGTACTTC. Encoded protein: CASSLGPRDYEQYF.